This T cell receptor beta chain was documented in a study of cytomegalovirus exposure and HLA in healthy donors. The overall study: An early data release held tens of millions of unique TCRs from HLA-typed donors. Study-level findings and limits: The authors judged a highly shared variant cluster likely a sequencing artifact. Among the most significant clusters, several appeared linked to common viral pathogens in a later analysis. At a 0.05 false discovery rate, a later analysis found approximately 15,000 TCR beta sequences to be associated with HLA alleles.

The CDR3 covers 14 residues. V lost 7 bases and J 2 bases, leaving 16 bases between the germline ends. In germline, CDR1 is SGDLS, CDR2 YYNGEE. PCR was performed using 60 Vbeta and 13 Jbeta primers. Here immunoSEQ multiplex PCR was the method, and the copy in TCRdb shows in-frame clones only, minus some. This table holds around 120,000 clones, roughly four fifths found once. Details on this clone: Its antigen remains unidentified.

The V gene is TRBV9, the J gene TRBJ2-7; the D gene is possibly TRBD1 (5 bases). The sequenced sample was PBMCs. The receptor comes from a woman in her 40s in good health and CMV-seropositive. This CDR3 is CASSNSGAAYEQYF. The CDR3 nucleotides are TGTGCCAGCTCGAACAGTGGGGCAGCCTACGAGCAGTACTTC. Together with reference TRBV9 and TRBJ2-7, the CDR3 gives the full variable domain: DSGVTQTPKHLITATGQRVTLRCSPRSGDLSVYWYQQSLDQGLQFLIQYYNGEERAKGNILERFSAQQFPDLHSELNLSSLELGDSALYFCASSNSGAAYEQYFGPGTRLTVT.